Described below is a single TCR beta chain sequence and its context. This sample is drawn from a study of CD8 T cells in ankylosing spondylitis. CDR1 is GTSNPN, CDR2 SVGIG, per germline (reference sequence). The CDR3 is made up of 20 amino acids. V lost 1 base to trimming and J lost 4 bases; unmatched junction nucleotides: 21. A single record per CDR3 protein comes from TCRdb applying MiXCR to the 5' RACE reads. The sample carries 200,000 to 250,000 distinct CDR3 sequences, roughly a tenth recorded once. The V call is TRBV30, the J call TRBJ2-1, with 8 positions matching TRBD2. The clonotype was recovered from a male donor with ankylosing spondylitis or in good health (not recorded which). The specimen was blood, either unsorted or a sorted T cell fraction (not recorded which). CDR3 protein: CAWSAGTLAGRTTGYNEQFF. The CDR3 DNA sequence: TGTGCCTGGAGTGCCGGGACGTTAGCGGGGCGAACGACGGGTTACAATGAGCAGTTCTTC.